A few counts support the clone carrying this T cell receptor beta chain. Its antigen is undetermined. The CDR3 extends over 15 amino acids. Germline V lookup: CDR1 KGHSH, CDR2 LQKENI. The V segment lost 3 bases and the J segment 8 bases; nucleotides outside the gene matches: 5. This entry comes from a study of T-cell memory formation after mild COVID-19. Points from the study as a whole: CD4+ contracting clones were mainly CM and EM; CD8+ ones, EMRA. Day 15 to 85 contractors were CD4/CD8 balanced; later expanders leaned CD4+.

After 5'RACE with constant-segment primers, TCR alpha and TCR beta cDNA libraries carrying sample barcodes and UMIs were obtained. TCRdb reprocessed the 5' RACE reads with MiXCR, giving one entry per CDR3 protein. The repertoire consists of 100,000 to 150,000 distinct CDR3 sequences, with approximately 17% occurring once and the leading ten covering around 4.8%. The source material was PBMCs or a T cell subset sorted from them (not recorded which). The chain links TRBV18 to TRBJ2-1, with TRBD1 identical over 12 bases. This TCR came from a man younger than 35 who had mild COVID-19 (a few samples of this study predate the infection). Cell type and time point are not known. The CDR3 loop is CASSPGTGGVDEQFF. In DNA form, the CDR3 reads TGTGCCAGCTCACCCGGGACAGGGGGCGTCGATGAGCAGTTCTTC. The full variable domain, with the rest looked up from reference TRBV18 and TRBJ2-1, is NAGVMQNPRHLVRRRGQEARLRCSPMKGHSHVYWYRQLPEEGLKFMVYLQKENIIDESGMPKERFSAEFPKEGPSILRIQQVVRGDSAAYFCASSPGTGGVDEQFFGPGTRLTVL.